The 20 T cell receptor beta chains given below trace back to one sample, sequenced in a study of T-cell memory formation after mild COVID-19. A single record per CDR3 protein comes from TCRdb applying MiXCR to the 5' RACE reads. This sample has just under 550,000 distinct CDR3 sequences; about 20% occur once, and the top ten carry about an eighth. Material for sequencing was PBMCs or a T cell subset sorted from them (not recorded which). The receptors come from an adult woman who had mild COVID-19 (a few samples of this study predate the infection). Cell type and time point are not known.

This clonotype was seen ten or more times. The chain carries TRBV5-1 and TRBJ1-1; no reliable D call. Germline assignment: CDR1 SGHRS and CDR2 YFSETQ. This CDR3 comprises 14 residues. V was trimmed by 3 bases and J by 2 bases, leaving 11 bases between them. The CDR3 reads CASSYSEVNTEAFF. As DNA, the CDR3 is TGCGCCAGCAGCTATTCAGAGGTTAACACTGAAGCTTTCTTT.

J is TRBJ1-3 and V is TRBV7-9; 9 bases fit TRBD1. With V trimmed by 6 bases and J by 0 bases, 3 bases remained unmatched. Per germline, CDR1 SEHNR and CDR2 FQNEAQ (reference sequence). The CDR3 length is 15 residues. The CDR3 nucleotides are TGTGCCAGCAGTCAGACAGGGGGCTCTGGAAACACCATATATTTT. As protein: CASSQTGGSGNTIYF.

The CDR3 DNA is TGTGCCAGCAGCCAAGGTGGTTTATCGAGCTATGGCTACACCTTC. Protein sequence: CASSQGGLSSYGYTF. The chain is built from TRBV3-1 and TRBJ1-2; no firm D call. Germline V lookup: CDR1 LGHDT, CDR2 YNNKEL (reference sequence). The germline V and J ends were trimmed by 1 base and 4 bases, with 13 bases remaining between them. The CDR3 has 15 amino acids. The variable domain in full, with the rest retrieved from reference TRBV3-1 and TRBJ1-2, is DTAVSQTPKYLVTQMGNDKSIKCEQNLGHDTMYWYKQDSKKFLKIMFSYNNKELIINETVPNRFSPKSPDKAHLNLHINSLELGDSAVYFCASSQGGLSSYGYTFGSGTRLTVV.

The chain joins TRBV18 to TRBJ2-5; D is unclear. The CDR3 consists of 14 residues. Trimming took 4 bases from V and 4 from J, leaving 13 bases between them. Germline CDR1 KGHSH, CDR2 LQKENI. CDR3 in DNA: TGTGCCAGCTCACGAAGTGAGCGCAGAGAGACCCAGTACTTC. This gives the protein CASSRSERRETQYF.

This chain's CDR3 is CASSLAPDPGVYEQYF. CDR3 in DNA: TGTGCCAGCAGCTTAGCCCCGGACCCAGGTGTATACGAGCAGTACTTC. This sequence joins TRBV7-2 and TRBJ2-7, with D uncertain. CDR3 length: 16 amino acids. In germline, CDR1 is SGHTA, CDR2 FQGNSA. Between the trimmed V and J ends, which lost 0 bases and 4 bases, there was a span of 16 bases.

The chain uses TRBV7-9 and TRBJ2-1; TRBD2 might be the D (5 bases). Germline loops: CDR1 SEHNR, CDR2 FQNEAQ (reference sequence). V was trimmed by 5 bases and J by 9 bases, leaving 17 bases between them. The CDR3 loop spans 14 amino acids. The DNA of the CDR3 is TGTGCCAGCAGCCGCACCTACGGTGCGGGTGAGCAGTTCTTC. Translating gives CASSRTYGAGEQFF.

This chain connects TRBV7-2 to TRBJ2-7, with a weak D call TRBD1 (5 bases). Germline CDR1 is SGHTA and CDR2 is FQGNSA. V lost 4 bases to trimming and J lost 2 bases, with 12 bases between them. The CDR3 totals 14 residues. As DNA, the CDR3 is TGTGCCAGCAGCTCGACAGAATATACCTACGAGCAGTACTTC. As protein: CASSSTEYTYEQYF. The whole variable domain, remainder taken from reference TRBV7-2 and TRBJ2-7, is GAGVSQSPSNKVTEKGKDVELRCDPISGHTALYWYRQSLGQGLEFLIYFQGNSAPDKSGLPSDRFSAERTGGSVSTLTIQRTQQEDSAVYLCASSSTEYTYEQYFGPGTRLTVT.

V usage is TRBV7-9 and J usage is TRBJ2-7; 11 bases line up with TRBD2. Germline CDR1 SEHNR, CDR2 FQNEAQ (reference sequence). The CDR3 is 16 residues long. Losses at the gene ends were 1 base for V and 3 bases for J; bases not matched to a gene: 5. CDR3 loop: CASSLDIGLAGYEQYF. The CDR3 DNA reads as TGTGCCAGCAGCTTAGATATAGGACTAGCGGGCTACGAGCAGTACTTC.

The V and J genes are TRBV7-6 and TRBJ2-1; weak D call: TRBD2 (5 bases). The germline CDR1 and CDR2 sequences are SGHVS and FNYEAQ. Trimming pared 1 base from V and 7 bases from J, leaving 8 bases between. The length of the CDR3 is 13 residues. CDR3 in amino acids: CASSLGWRNEQFF. CDR3 sequence (DNA): TGTGCCAGCAGCTTAGGATGGAGGAATGAGCAGTTCTTC.

This clonotype has only a few counts. V usage is TRBV30 and J usage is TRBJ2-7; D not resolved. Germline-derived CDR1 and CDR2 are GTSNPN and SVGIG (reference sequence). The ends were cut back, 5 bases at V and 6 bases at J, with 20 bases in the middle. The CDR3 covers 14 residues. Here the CDR3 reads CAWGTQVLSAEQYF. For the CDR3, the DNA is TGTGCCTGGGGAACCCAGGTCCTCTCCGCCGAGCAGTACTTC.

This clonotype appeared a few times. This chain connects TRBV6-5 to TRBJ1-2; D call uncertain. Trimming removed 0 bases at V and 8 bases at J, with 10 bases between. Germline CDR1 MNHEY, CDR2 SVGAGI. The length of the CDR3 is 13 residues. The CDR3 sequence is CASSYSKAEGYTF. The CDR3 region has the DNA TGTGCCAGCAGTTACTCGAAGGCTGAGGGCTACACCTTC.

V is TRBV20-1 and J is TRBJ2-7; D might be TRBD2 (5 bases). Germline V gene lookup returns CDR1 DFQATT and CDR2 SNEGSKA (reference sequence). Between the trimmed V and J ends, which lost 5 bases and 3 bases, there was a span of 17 bases. The CDR3 has 14 amino acids. The CDR3 here is CSAPWPNEGYEQYF. CDR3 nucleotide sequence: TGCAGTGCTCCCTGGCCTAACGAGGGCTACGAGCAGTACTTC.

This clonotype was observed a handful of times. J is TRBJ2-5 and V is TRBV25-1; D remains unclear. CDR3 length: 15 residues. Germline loops: CDR1 MGHDK, CDR2 SYGVNS. V lost 1 base, J lost 1 base, and 10 bases lay in between. As DNA, the CDR3 is TGTGCCAGCAGTGAATGGGGTCGTGCCCAAGAGACCCAGTACTTC. This codes for CASSEWGRAQETQYF.

This chain uses TRBV5-1 with TRBJ2-7; the match to TRBD2 covers 14 bases. The CDR3 has 17 amino acids. J gave up 7 bases and V 3 bases, and 12 bases lay outside the gene matches. Germline lookup yields CDR1 SGHRS and CDR2 YFSETQ. Written as DNA, the CDR3 is TGCGCCAGCAGCTGGGAGACTAGCGGGAGGGCCCTTGATGAGCAGTACTTC. Protein: CASSWETSGRALDEQYF.

V and J are TRBV6-5 and TRBJ1-1, with a possible D match to TRBD1 (5 bases). V was cut by 10 bases and J by 1 base, with 19 bases left in between. The CDR3 contains 15 residues. Germline CDR1 MNHEY, CDR2 SVGAGI. CDR3 in amino acids: CATLAPGTENTEAFF. The CDR3 bases are TGTGCCACCCTCGCCCCTGGGACGGAGAACACTGAAGCTTTCTTT.

This chain links TRBV6-5 with TRBJ2-1; 12 bases align to TRBD2. V lost 5 bases, J lost 6 bases, and 5 bases stayed unmatched. The CDR3 totals 15 residues. Germline loops: CDR1 MNHEY, CDR2 SVGAGI. The CDR3 protein is CASSPTSGRSNEQFF. CDR3 in DNA: TGTGCCAGCAGTCCAACTAGCGGGAGGTCCAATGAGCAGTTCTTC.

This clonotype was seen once. The chain couples TRBV21-1 to TRBJ1-1; no DNA check was done on the table's D call, TRBD1. TRBV21-1 counts as a pseudogene. This CDR3 spans 17 amino acids. The CDR3 sequence: CASSKWPGIVSGTEAFF. The CDR3 DNA is TGTGCCAGCAGCAAATGGCCGGGGATTGTGTCAGGGACTGAAGCTTTCTTT.

This clonotype was observed a handful of times. The rearrangement links TRBV7-9 to TRBJ2-1, with unresolved D. Trimming took off 6 bases at V and 10 bases at J, with 13 bases between the two ends. Germline assignment: CDR1 SEHNR and CDR2 FQNEAQ (reference sequence). CDR3 length equals 12 residues. CDR3 in amino acids: CASRPTTGEQFF. CDR3 DNA: TGTGCCAGCAGACCCACTACCGGCGAGCAGTTCTTC.

Only one count was recorded for this clonotype. This chain joins TRBV20-1 and TRBJ1-5; no firm D call. The CDR3 extends over 18 amino acids. V lost 6 bases and J lost 12, with 36 bases in between. CDR1 and CDR2 (germline): DFQATT, SNEGSKA (reference sequence). DNA for the CDR3: TGCAGTGCCCCCTCCCCGAGCGGGAAAACTTATAGCAATCAGTACCAGCATTTT. Translating gives CSAPSPSGKTYSNQYQHF.

This rearrangement joins TRBV6-5 to TRBJ2-3, with D tentatively TRBD1 (7 bases). CDR1 MNHEY and CDR2 SVGAGI come from the germline V gene. Trimming pared 10 bases from V and 7 bases from J, leaving 12 bases between. The CDR3 is 11 amino acids. CDR3 region: CATSGGYTQYF. CDR3 DNA: TGTGCCACTTCAGGGGGGTATACGCAGTATTTT.